Listed here are 25 T cell receptor beta chains from one sample, sequenced in a study of CD8+ T cells in alopecia areata. The treatment denotes: oral pan-JAK inhibitor, 5-10 mg twice daily. cDNA reverse transcribed from extracted RNA served as the sequencing template. The protocol was immunoSEQ multiplex PCR, while the TCRdb copy is restricted to in-frame clones and leaves out a portion. The table lists around 300,000 clones, approximately 60% of them singletons. The sample consisted of CD4+ T cells sorted from blood, taken between weeks 51 and 52, from a patient treated with tofacitinib. The receptors here all came from a human donor with alopecia areata.

This clone has only a few counts. This chain uses TRBV7-9 with TRBJ1-6; D gene ambiguous. With 4 bases removed from V and 14 bases from J, the gap between germline ends came to 18 bases. This CDR3 region has 14 residues. Germline V gene sequence: CDR1 SEHNR, CDR2 FQNEAQ (reference sequence). For the CDR3, the DNA is TGTGCCAGCAGCTCCTCAAACGGTCCCGGGGCCCTCCACTTT. Its translation is CASSSSNGPGALHF.

V usage is TRBV14 and J usage is TRBJ1-2, with D uncertain. Germline loops: CDR1 SGHDN, CDR2 FVKESK. The CDR3 totals 13 residues. V dropped 1 base and J dropped 2 bases, with 5 bases sitting between them. The CDR3 DNA follows: TGTGCCAGCAGCCAAGTAGGCAACTATGGCTACACCTTC. It translates to CASSQVGNYGYTF.

This sequence joins TRBV7-9 and TRBJ2-7; D may be TRBD1 or TRBD2 (6 bases each). The CDR3 loop spans 16 amino acids. Germline lookup yields CDR1 SEHNR and CDR2 FQNEAQ (reference sequence). V dropped 5 bases and J dropped 7 bases, with 24 bases sitting between them. This CDR3 reads CASSPRTPAQGREQYF. CDR3 nucleotides: TGTGCCAGCAGCCCGAGAACCCCTGCCCAGGGGAGGGAGCAGTACTTC. The full variable domain, in which reference TRBV7-9 and TRBJ2-7 provide the parts outside the CDR3, is DTGVSQNPRHKITKRGQNVTFRCDPISEHNRLYWYRQTLGQGPEFLTYFQNEAQLEKSRLLSDRFSAERPKGSFSTLEIQRTEQGDSAMYLCASSPRTPAQGREQYFGPGTRLTVT.

This chain connects TRBV18 to TRBJ2-1; D remains ambiguous. Germline CDR1 reads KGHSH; CDR2 reads LQKENI. Trimming removed 5 bases from V and 4 bases from J, with 3 bases in between. This CDR3 region has 11 residues. The DNA of the CDR3 is TGTGCCAGCTCAGTATACAATGAGCAGTTCTTC. Its protein product is CASSVYNEQFF. Filled out from reference TRBV18 and TRBJ2-1, the complete variable domain reads NAGVMQNPRHLVRRRGQEARLRCSPMKGHSHVYWYRQLPEEGLKFMVYLQKENIIDESGMPKERFSAEFPKEGPSILRIQQVVRGDSAAYFCASSVYNEQFFGPGTRLTVL.

V and J are TRBV4-1 and TRBJ1-2; D gene uncertain. CDR1 and CDR2 (germline): MGHRA, YSYEKL. The length of the CDR3 is 15 residues. Trimming shortened V by 4 bases and J by 10 bases, and 22 bases separated the two germline ends. The DNA for the CDR3 is TGCGCCAGCAGCCCCTCGGCGCAGGCCGGCGTACCCTACACCTTC. The encoded protein is CASSPSAQAGVPYTF.

The V call is TRBV30, the J call TRBJ1-3; D gene unclear. CDR1 and CDR2 from the germline V gene are GTSNPN and SVGIG (reference sequence). The CDR3 is 13 amino acids. Written as DNA, the CDR3 is TGTGCTTTAGGGAGCCACTCTGGAAACACCATATATTTT. Residues: CALGSHSGNTIYF.

The chain joins TRBV4-1 to TRBJ1-1; 9 nucleotides align to TRBD1. The V gene's germline CDR1 is MGHRA and CDR2 YSYEKL. J gave up 10 bases and V 2 bases, and 11 bases lay outside the gene matches. The CDR3 runs to 15 residues. DNA for the CDR3: TGCGCCAGCAGCCAACGGGACAGGGCGATCGGGGGAGCTTTCTTT. Translating it yields CASSQRDRAIGGAFF.

J is TRBJ2-6 and V is TRBV7-6, with D maybe TRBD1 (5 bases). Between the trimmed V and J ends, which lost 0 bases and 1 base, there was a span of 7 bases. Per the germline V gene, CDR1 is SGHVS and CDR2 is FNYEAQ. The CDR3 covers 16 residues. The CDR3 DNA is TGTGCCAGCAGCTTAGCGGCAGGGTCTGGGGCCAACGTCCTGACTTTC. Amino acids: CASSLAAGSGANVLTF.

The chain has TRBV9 and TRBJ1-6; 9 positions agree with TRBD1. Losses at the gene ends were 0 bases for V and 11 bases for J; bases not matched to a gene: 3. CDR3 length: 14 residues. Germline V gene sequence: CDR1 SGDLS, CDR2 YYNGEE. CDR3: CASSVVGQGTPLHF. As DNA, the CDR3 is TGTGCCAGCAGCGTAGTGGGACAGGGTACACCCCTCCACTTT. The entire variable domain, with the rest obtained from reference TRBV9 and TRBJ1-6, is as follows: DSGVTQTPKHLITATGQRVTLRCSPRSGDLSVYWYQQSLDQGLQFLIQYYNGEERAKGNILERFSAQQFPDLHSELNLSSLELGDSALYFCASSVVGQGTPLHFGNGTRLTVT.

The chain joins TRBV5-1 to TRBJ1-6; D not certain. V was shortened by 0 bases and J by 7 bases, with 11 bases between the two germline ends. CDR3 size: 15 residues. Per the germline V gene, CDR1 is SGHRS and CDR2 is YFSETQ. DNA of the CDR3: TGCGCCAGCAGCTTGGATCAGGACGGAAATTCACCCCTCCACTTT. Protein product: CASSLDQDGNSPLHF.

This chain joins TRBV27 and TRBJ2-1; D not certain. The germline gives CDR1 MNHEY, CDR2 SMNVEV (reference sequence). Trimming removed 4 bases at V and 0 bases at J, with 7 bases between. This CDR3 spans 14 amino acids. CDR3 amino acids: CASSSQSSYNEQFF. The CDR3 DNA follows: TGTGCCAGCAGTTCTCAGAGCTCCTACAATGAGCAGTTCTTC.

This chain joins TRBV5-1 and TRBJ2-7, with 9 bases aligning to TRBD1. Per germline, CDR1 SGHRS and CDR2 YFSETQ. The CDR3 length is 16 residues. The J segment lost 3 bases and the V segment lost 0 bases, leaving 7 bases of the junction unmatched. CDR3 in DNA: TGCGCCAGCAGCTTGGCGGGGACAGGGATAAGCTACGAGCAGTACTTC. It encodes CASSLAGTGISYEQYF.

The V gene is TRBV2, the J gene TRBJ1-6; perhaps TRBD1 as D (5 bases). The CDR3 is 15 residues long. V lost 7 bases and J 6 bases, leaving 16 bases between the germline ends. Looked up from germline, CDR1 is SNHLY and CDR2 is FYNNEI. Here the CDR3 DNA reads TGTGCCAGCACAAGGGTAACAGGCATTAATTCACCCCTCCACTTT. It encodes CASTRVTGINSPLHF. The full variable domain, its missing parts supplied by reference TRBV2 and TRBJ1-6, is EPEVTQTPSHQVTQMGQEVILRCVPISNHLYFYWYRQILGQKVEFLVSFYNNEISEKSEIFDDQFSVERPDGSNFTLKIRSTKLEDSAMYFCASTRVTGINSPLHFGNGTRLTVT.

In this sample, this clone turned up a few times. This chain uses TRBV11-2 with TRBJ2-1; 12 bases fit TRBD1. This CDR3 region has 14 residues. The germline gives CDR1 SGHAT, CDR2 FQNNGV. The V and J ends lost 6 bases and 9 bases, in that order; junction bases with no gene match: 6. This CDR3 reads CASSWDRGRVEQFF. For the CDR3, the DNA is TGTGCCAGCAGTTGGGACAGGGGGCGGGTTGAGCAGTTCTTC.

The J gene is TRBJ1-2, the V gene TRBV29-1; 7 bases are a match to TRBD1. Germline assignment: CDR1 SQVTM and CDR2 ANQGSEA. The V gene end was trimmed by 1 base and the J gene end by 8 bases; junction bases not matched to a gene: 13. This CDR3 comprises 15 residues. CDR3 DNA: TGCAGCGTTGAAGCTCCGGGACAGAGGATCCGGGGCTACACCTTC. It encodes CSVEAPGQRIRGYTF.

The V gene is TRBV27, the J gene TRBJ2-1; possible D gene TRBD2, 6 bases. From germline, CDR1 is MNHEY and CDR2 SMNVEV (reference sequence). CDR3 length: 14 amino acids. Trimming took 6 bases from V and 10 from J, leaving 19 bases between them. The CDR3 coding sequence is TGTGCCAGCAGGCGCCCCCGGGAGAACATAGAGCAGTTCTTC. It codes for CASRRPRENIEQFF.

In DNA, the CDR3 is TGTGCCAGCAGCTTAGAAGGGCAGAGCAATGAGCAGTTCTTC. This gives the protein CASSLEGQSNEQFF. The chain couples TRBV11-2 to TRBJ2-1; D remains unclear. CDR1 and CDR2 (germline): SGHAT, FQNNGV. This CDR3 is built from 14 residues. With 0 bases removed from V and 6 bases from J, the gap between germline ends came to 9 bases.

This sequence joins TRBV30 and TRBJ2-6; TRBD2 is a possible D gene (7 bases). CDR1 is GTSNPN and CDR2 is SVGIG in the germline V gene (reference sequence). Trimming stripped 4 bases from V and 4 bases from J, with 20 bases between. The CDR3 is 17 residues long. The CDR3 bases are TGTGCCTGGACCCTCAGTGAGGGGGGGAAGGGGGCCAACGTCCTGACTTTC. It yields the protein CAWTLSEGGKGANVLTF. The full variable domain, with the rest looked up from reference TRBV30 and TRBJ2-6, is SQTIHQWPATLVQPVGSPLSLECTVEGTSNPNLYWYRQAAGRGLQLLFYSVGIGQISSEVPQNLSASRPQDRQFILSSKKLLLSDSGFYLCAWTLSEGGKGANVLTFGAGSRLTVL.

This chain connects TRBV29-1 to TRBJ1-1, with TRBD1 matching 11 bases. In germline, CDR1 is SQVTM, CDR2 ANQGSEA. V trimming: 4 bases; J trimming: 3 bases; junction bases outside the gene matches: 13. CDR3 length equals 17 residues. The CDR3 spells CSVAPTTGQGVHTEAFF. CDR3 bases: TGCAGCGTTGCCCCCACTACGGGACAGGGGGTCCACACTGAAGCTTTCTTT.

The V call is TRBV25-1, the J call TRBJ2-5; 10 bases match TRBD1. The J segment lost 5 bases and the V segment lost 6 bases, leaving 15 bases of the junction unmatched. The CDR3 totals 17 residues. CDR1 MGHDK and CDR2 SYGVNS come from the germline V gene. The CDR3 is CASSELPGQGLGETQYF. CDR3 nucleotide sequence: TGTGCCAGCAGCGAACTACCGGGACAGGGGCTGGGGGAGACCCAGTACTTC.

This clone was counted a few times. V and J are TRBV29-1 and TRBJ2-6; D call uncertain. CDR3 length: 13 residues. Trimming stripped 6 bases from V and 0 bases from J, with 6 bases between. Germline lookup yields CDR1 SQVTM and CDR2 ANQGSEA. CDR3 nucleotides: TGCAGCGTCCGATACTCTGGGGCCAACGTCCTGACTTTC. It encodes CSVRYSGANVLTF. The whole variable domain, remainder taken from reference TRBV29-1 and TRBJ2-6, is SAVISQKPSRDICQRGTSLTIQCQVDSQVTMMFWYRQQPGQSLTLIATANQGSEATYESGFVIDKFPISRPNLTFSTLTVSNMSPEDSSIYLCSVRYSGANVLTFGAGSRLTVL.

The rearrangement uses TRBV25-1 and TRBJ2-7, with D maybe TRBD1 (6 bases). This CDR3 comprises 14 residues. Trimming removed 3 bases at V and 3 bases at J, with 12 bases between. Germline V gene sequence: CDR1 MGHDK, CDR2 SYGVNS. CDR3 protein: CASSERGHYYEQYF. The DNA of the CDR3 is TGTGCCAGCAGTGAGAGGGGACATTACTACGAGCAGTACTTC.

V and J are TRBV9 and TRBJ1-2, with D hard to call. Deletions cut 5 bases from V and 0 bases from J, with 8 bases between. Germline CDR1 is SGDLS and CDR2 is YYNGEE. The CDR3 spans 13 residues. In nucleotides, the CDR3 is TGTGCCAGCAGAGGGTCCCCTAACTATGGCTACACCTTC. Translation: CASRGSPNYGYTF.

This clone turned up a few times. In DNA form, the CDR3 reads TGTGCCAGCAACGACCATGGGGGCACCGGGGAGCTGTTTTTT. It codes for CASNDHGGTGELFF. This chain uses TRBV6-6 with TRBJ2-2; D may be TRBD1 or TRBD2 (5 bases each). CDR3 length equals 14 residues. Per germline, CDR1 MNHNY and CDR2 SVGAGI (reference sequence). Trimming cost V 7 bases and J 4 bases, with 13 bases left between them.

The rearrangement joins TRBV7-9 to TRBJ2-3; D call uncertain. The CDR3 consists of 15 residues. Germline V gene sequence: CDR1 SEHNR, CDR2 FQNEAQ (reference sequence). The germline V and J ends were trimmed by 2 bases and 5 bases, with 14 bases remaining between them. The CDR3 loop reads CASSLLSTSGDTQYF. For the CDR3, the DNA is TGTGCCAGCAGCTTACTATCGACCTCCGGAGATACGCAGTATTTT. Filled out from reference TRBV7-9 and TRBJ2-3, the complete variable domain reads DTGVSQNPRHKITKRGQNVTFRCDPISEHNRLYWYRQTLGQGPEFLTYFQNEAQLEKSRLLSDRFSAERPKGSFSTLEIQRTEQGDSAMYLCASSLLSTSGDTQYFGPGTRLTVL.